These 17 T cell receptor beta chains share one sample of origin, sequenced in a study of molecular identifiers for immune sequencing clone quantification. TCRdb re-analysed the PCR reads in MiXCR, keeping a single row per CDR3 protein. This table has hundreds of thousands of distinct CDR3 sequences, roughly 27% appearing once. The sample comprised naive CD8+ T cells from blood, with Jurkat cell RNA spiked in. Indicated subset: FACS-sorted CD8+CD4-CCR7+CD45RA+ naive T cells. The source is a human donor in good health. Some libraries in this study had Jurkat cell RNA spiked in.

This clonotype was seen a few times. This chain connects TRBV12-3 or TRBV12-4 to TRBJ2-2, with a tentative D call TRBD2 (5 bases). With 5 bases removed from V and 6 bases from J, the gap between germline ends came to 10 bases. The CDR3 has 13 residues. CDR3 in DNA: TGTGCCAGCAGTACAACTAGTCCCGGGGAGCTGTTTTTT. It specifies CASSTTSPGELFF.

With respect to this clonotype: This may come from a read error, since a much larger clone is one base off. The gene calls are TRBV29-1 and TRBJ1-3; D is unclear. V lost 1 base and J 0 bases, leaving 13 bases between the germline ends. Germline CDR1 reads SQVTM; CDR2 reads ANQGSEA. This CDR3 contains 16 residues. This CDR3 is CSVEALGGRSGNTIYF. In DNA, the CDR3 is TGCAGCGTTGAAGCCTTGGGCGGTCGCTCTGGAAACACCATATATTTT.

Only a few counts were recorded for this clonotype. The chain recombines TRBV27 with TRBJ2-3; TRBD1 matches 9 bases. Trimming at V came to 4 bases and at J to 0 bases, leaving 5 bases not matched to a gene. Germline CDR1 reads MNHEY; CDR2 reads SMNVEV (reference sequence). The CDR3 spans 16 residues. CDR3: CASSYLGTGSTDTQYF. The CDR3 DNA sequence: TGTGCCAGCAGTTATCTAGGGACAGGGAGCACAGATACGCAGTATTTT.

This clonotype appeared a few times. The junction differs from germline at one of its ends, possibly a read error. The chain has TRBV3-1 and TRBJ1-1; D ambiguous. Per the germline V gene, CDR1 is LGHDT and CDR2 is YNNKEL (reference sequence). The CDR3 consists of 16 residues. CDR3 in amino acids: CASSQDWVGANTDAFF. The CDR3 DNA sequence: TGTGCCAGCAGCCAAGATTGGGTAGGAGCGAACACTGATGCTTTCTTT.

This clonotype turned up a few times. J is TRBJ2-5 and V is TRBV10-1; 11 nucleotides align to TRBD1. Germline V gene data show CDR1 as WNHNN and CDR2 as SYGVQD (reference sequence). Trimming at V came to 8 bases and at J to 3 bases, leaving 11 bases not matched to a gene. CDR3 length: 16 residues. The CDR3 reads CASSPGQGGVEETQYF. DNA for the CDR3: TGCGCCAGCTCTCCGGGACAGGGGGGAGTAGAAGAGACCCAGTACTTC.

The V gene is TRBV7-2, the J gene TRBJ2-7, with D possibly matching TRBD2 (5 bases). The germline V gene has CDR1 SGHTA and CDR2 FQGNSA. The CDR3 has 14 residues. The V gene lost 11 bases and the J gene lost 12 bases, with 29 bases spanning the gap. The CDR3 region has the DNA TGTGCCCGCCGCTTCAGCGGCCCCCCCTACGCGCCGTACTTC. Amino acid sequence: CARRFSGPPYAPYF.

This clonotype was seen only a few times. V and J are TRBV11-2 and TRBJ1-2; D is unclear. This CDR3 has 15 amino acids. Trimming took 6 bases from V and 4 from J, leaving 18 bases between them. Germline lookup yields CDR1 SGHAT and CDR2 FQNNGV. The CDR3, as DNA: TGTGCCAGCAGTGATTGGACCGTCCCGCCCTATGGCTACACCTTC. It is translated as CASSDWTVPPYGYTF.

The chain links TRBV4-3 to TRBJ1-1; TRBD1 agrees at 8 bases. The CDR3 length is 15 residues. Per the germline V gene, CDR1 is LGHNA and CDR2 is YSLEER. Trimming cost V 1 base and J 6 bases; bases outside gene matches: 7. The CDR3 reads CASSQVSRGPAEAFF. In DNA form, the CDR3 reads TGCGCCAGCAGCCAAGTCAGCAGGGGGCCGGCTGAAGCTTTCTTT.

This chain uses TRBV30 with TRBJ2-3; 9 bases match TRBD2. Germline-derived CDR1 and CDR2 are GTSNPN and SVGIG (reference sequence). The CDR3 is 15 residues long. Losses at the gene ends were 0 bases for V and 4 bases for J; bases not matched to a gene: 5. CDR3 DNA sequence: TGTGCCTGGAGTGTTTTTAGCGGGAGTGCAGATACGCAGTATTTT. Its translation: CAWSVFSGSADTQYF.

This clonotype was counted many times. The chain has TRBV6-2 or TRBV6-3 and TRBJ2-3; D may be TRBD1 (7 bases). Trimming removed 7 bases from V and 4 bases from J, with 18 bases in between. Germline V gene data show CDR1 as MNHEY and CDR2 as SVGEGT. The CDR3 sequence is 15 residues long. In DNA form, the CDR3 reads TGTGCCAGCAATCCCGGAGGGGGCAGGCCAGATACGCAGTATTTT. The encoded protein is CASNPGGGRPDTQYF.

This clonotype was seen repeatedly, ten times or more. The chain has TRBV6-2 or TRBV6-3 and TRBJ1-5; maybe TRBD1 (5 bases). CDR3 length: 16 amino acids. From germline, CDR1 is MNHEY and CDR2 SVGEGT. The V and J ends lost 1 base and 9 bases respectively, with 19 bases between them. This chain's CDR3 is CASSYLGRLSGWPQHF. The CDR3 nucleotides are TGTGCCAGCAGTTACTTGGGCCGTCTATCAGGGTGGCCCCAGCATTTT.

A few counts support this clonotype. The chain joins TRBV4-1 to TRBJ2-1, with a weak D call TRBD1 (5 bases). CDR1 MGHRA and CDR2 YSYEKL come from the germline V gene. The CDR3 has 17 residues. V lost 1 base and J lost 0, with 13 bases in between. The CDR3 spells CASSQVDRGSSYNEQFF. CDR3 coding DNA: TGCGCCAGCAGCCAAGTAGATAGGGGCAGCTCCTACAATGAGCAGTTCTTC.

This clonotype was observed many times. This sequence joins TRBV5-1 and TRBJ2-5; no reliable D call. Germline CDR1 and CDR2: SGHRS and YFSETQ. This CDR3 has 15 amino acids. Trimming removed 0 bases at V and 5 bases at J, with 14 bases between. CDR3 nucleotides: TGCGCCAGCAGCTTGGAAACAATCCGATTGGAGACCCAGTACTTC. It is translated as CASSLETIRLETQYF. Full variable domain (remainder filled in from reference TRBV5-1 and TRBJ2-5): KAGVTQTPRYLIKTRGQQVTLSCSPISGHRSVSWYQQTPGQGLQFLFEYFSETQRNKGNFPGRFSGRQFSNSRSEMNVSTLELGDSALYLCASSLETIRLETQYFGPGTRLLVL.

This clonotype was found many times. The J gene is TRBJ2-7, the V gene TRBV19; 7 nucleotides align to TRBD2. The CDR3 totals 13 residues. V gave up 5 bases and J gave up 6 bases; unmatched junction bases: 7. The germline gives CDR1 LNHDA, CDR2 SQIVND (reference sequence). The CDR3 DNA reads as TGTGCCAGTAGTCCAGGACTAGGCGGCGAGCAGTACTTC. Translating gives CASSPGLGGEQYF.

The CDR3 loop is CASSSRDKNTEAFF. CDR3 nucleotide sequence: TGTGCCAGCAGTTCCCGGGACAAGAACACTGAAGCTTTCTTT. J is TRBJ1-1 and V is TRBV12-3 or TRBV12-4; a possible D gene is TRBD1 (6 bases). CDR3 length: 14 amino acids. The V end lost 4 bases, the J end lost 1 base, and 10 bases lay between the germline ends.

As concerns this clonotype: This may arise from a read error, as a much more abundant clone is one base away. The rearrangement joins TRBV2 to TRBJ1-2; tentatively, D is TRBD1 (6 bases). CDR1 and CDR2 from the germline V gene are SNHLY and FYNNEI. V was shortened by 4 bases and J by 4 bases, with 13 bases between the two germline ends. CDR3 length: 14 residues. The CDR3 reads CASSGGTTLYGYTF. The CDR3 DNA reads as TGTGCCAGCAGTGGTGGGACAACCCTCTATGGCTACACCTTC.

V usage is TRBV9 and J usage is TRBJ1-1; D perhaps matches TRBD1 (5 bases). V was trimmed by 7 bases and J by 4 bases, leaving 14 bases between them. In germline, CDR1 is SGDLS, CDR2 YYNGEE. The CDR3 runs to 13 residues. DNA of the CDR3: TGTGCCAGCGGGGGTTGGGATCGCACTGAAGCTTTCTTT. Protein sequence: CASGGWDRTEAFF.